This entry features one T cell receptor beta chain sequence. As yet, its antigen is unknown. Repertoires were generated with immunoSEQ multiplex PCR, while TCRdb's copy carries only in-frame clones and drops some. The sample shows about 170,000 clones, 90% of them seen only once. V was pared by 4 bases and J by 9 bases, with 13 bases of the junction left unmatched. The CDR3 has 15 amino acids. CDR1 is MNHEY, CDR2 SMNVEV, per germline (reference sequence). This entry belongs to a study of T cell responses to AZD1222 COVID-19 vaccine. Study-wide results and limits: Spike-specific TCR repertoires showed rising breadth and depth after two AZD1222 doses.

The source of this sequence is an adult in good health. The chain carries TRBV27 and TRBJ1-2, with 8 positions matching TRBD1. The specimen comprised peripheral blood, sampled on day 0 of AZD1222 vaccination. CDR3 sequence: CASSYTPQGAYSYTF. The CDR3 DNA sequence: TGTGCCAGCAGTTATACTCCCCAGGGGGCGTATAGCTACACCTTC.